This T cell receptor beta chain was profiled in a study of blood T cell repertoires in COVID-19. Study context: The study drew acute and convalescent COVID-19 samples from the United States, Italy and Spain. PBMCs, B-cell-depleted T cells, or T cells provided the cDNA or gDNA that made up the material.

Original data processing: Reference gene primers were amplified, and this amplification served to estimate nucleated cell counts. Profiling relied on immunoSEQ multiplex PCR, and the TCRdb table lists in-frame clones only, not all of them. V and J calls and clone size come straight from that table; D and trimming were deduced from the DNA. The sample lists around 130,000 clones, roughly four fifths occurring once. Participants were placed into cohorts based on the clinical history they reported. This TCR was recovered from a man younger than 45 who had recovered from COVID-19. The sequenced sample was PBMCs or T cells enriched from blood (not recorded which).

This CDR3 reads CASSPSGGGYTF. CDR3 bases: TGTGCCAGCAGTCCCTCAGGGGGCGGCTACACCTTC. The chain carries TRBV6-5 and TRBJ1-2; 8 nucleotides line up with TRBD1. The CDR3 is 12 amino acids. Germline CDR1 and CDR2: MNHEY and SVGAGI. V shed 5 bases, J shed 8 bases, and the junction held 4 bases outside the gene matches.